This TCR beta chain stems from a study of blood T cells in healthy people across ages. Germline values: CDR1 DFQATT, CDR2 SNEGSKA (reference sequence). Trimming took 5 bases from V and 5 from J, leaving 5 bases between them. This CDR3 has 10 residues. Sample-barcoded 5' priming and a J-beta primer mix drove a second PCR of about 6 to 12 cycles. TCRdb analysed the 5' RACE reads with MiXCR anew, one entry per CDR3 protein. The sample shows some 550,000 distinct CDR3 sequences, roughly 48% of them seen only once. This sequence originates from a man at least 80 years old in good health. Sequenced input: blood. This rearrangement joins TRBV20-1 to TRBJ2-3, with D unclear. CDR3 nucleotides: TGCAGTGCTGGGGAAGATACGCAGTATTTT. Translating gives CSAGEDTQYF.